The 10 T cell receptor beta chains presented below share a single source sample, sequenced in a study of regulatory T cells in long-lasting Graves disease. The time point was: newly diagnosed GD, antithyroid drugs for less than 3 months. PBMC-derived RNA was used for the TCR library. Investigators prepared the TCR beta libraries by applying iRepertoire HTBI primers and Arm-PCR of CDR3 regions. MiXCR was run by TCRdb on the multiplex PCR reads, yielding one entry per CDR3 protein. The table includes approximately 400,000 distinct CDR3 sequences, more than 12% detected once. These same records also appear under a second study, on T cells in Graves' hyperthyroidism and ophthalmopathy.

This sample comprised peripheral blood mononuclear cells (PBMCs), obtained at new diagnosis, from a patient treated with antithyroid drugs. The receptors shown here come from a woman in her 30s with Graves disease.

This clonotype has ten or more counts. This CDR3 reads CSARAPTAVRYEQFF. The CDR3 bases are TGCAGTGCTAGAGCCCCCACCGCAGTACGCTATGAGCAGTTCTTC. The V gene is TRBV20-1, the J gene TRBJ2-1; D not certain. V was cut by 1 base and J by 8 bases, with 18 bases left in between. The CDR3 totals 15 residues. CDR1 and CDR2 from the germline V gene are DFQATT and SNEGSKA (reference sequence).

This clonotype showed up just a few times. The chain recombines TRBV6-5 with TRBJ2-6; D perhaps matches TRBD2 (7 bases). V dropped 1 base and J dropped 2 bases, with 9 bases sitting between them. There are 16 residues in the CDR3. CDR1 and CDR2 from the germline V gene are MNHEY and SVGAGI. This CDR3 is CASSYWRGPGANVLTF. The CDR3 DNA reads as TGTGCCAGCAGTTACTGGCGGGGGCCTGGGGCCAACGTCCTGACTTTC.

The V and J genes are TRBV20-1 and TRBJ2-7, with D perhaps assigned TRBD1 or TRBD2 (6 bases each). Germline CDR1 is DFQATT and CDR2 is SNEGSKA (reference sequence). This CDR3 comprises 14 residues. The V and J ends lost 4 bases and 4 bases respectively, with 17 bases between them. The CDR3 spells CSATGAGTRYEQYF. CDR3 DNA sequence: TGCAGTGCTACGGGGGCCGGGACTCGTTACGAGCAGTACTTC.

This clonotype has a count of ten or more. V gene TRBV5-1 combines with J gene TRBJ2-7; 10 bases map to TRBD1. With V trimmed by 0 bases and J by 5 bases, 2 bases remained unmatched. The CDR3 has 14 residues. Germline-derived CDR1 and CDR2 are SGHRS and YFSETQ. CDR3 in DNA: TGCGCCAGCAGCTTGGGGGACAGGGGTAACGAGCAGTACTTC. It is translated as CASSLGDRGNEQYF.

In its sample, this clonotype was seen many times. The chain employs TRBV7-8 and TRBJ1-2, with a weak D call TRBD1 (5 bases). V dropped 4 bases and J dropped 4 bases, with 16 bases sitting between them. From germline, CDR1 is SGHVS and CDR2 FQNEAQ. The CDR3 is made up of 15 amino acids. CDR3 sequence reads: CASSYGDSGGYGYTF. As DNA, the CDR3 is TGTGCCAGCAGCTATGGAGACAGCGGGGGCTATGGCTACACCTTC.

This clonotype occurred a few times. The chain recombines TRBV7-2 with TRBJ1-5; 7 nucleotides match TRBD1. CDR1 and CDR2 (germline): SGHTA, FQGNSA. This CDR3 region has 15 residues. V lost 4 bases to trimming and J lost 2 bases; unmatched junction nucleotides: 5. The CDR3 DNA is TGTGCCAGCAGCTCCCGGGACAGAGGCAATCAGCCCCAGCATTTT. It is translated as CASSSRDRGNQPQHF.

The table lists this clonotype with many counts. The chain couples TRBV6-1 to TRBJ1-1; no reliable D call. Between the trimmed V and J ends, which lost 6 bases and 1 base, there was a span of 9 bases. The CDR3 is 13 amino acids. Germline CDR1 MNHNS, CDR2 SASEGT. This CDR3 is CASRRTENTEAFF. CDR3 sequence (DNA): TGTGCCAGCAGAAGGACGGAGAACACTGAAGCTTTCTTT.

CDR3 loop: CASSLEGAAHEQYF. The CDR3 DNA reads as TGTGCCAGCAGCTTAGAGGGGGCAGCCCACGAGCAGTACTTC. The rearrangement links TRBV7-9 to TRBJ2-7; 7 nucleotides line up with TRBD1. After removal of 1 base from V and 5 bases from J, the junction contained 5 bases not matched to a gene. The CDR3 is 14 residues long. Germline CDR1 reads SEHNR; CDR2 reads FQNEAQ (reference sequence).

This clonotype was observed a few times. This may be a read error, as it is one base from a much larger clone. V usage is TRBV12-3 or TRBV12-4 and J usage is TRBJ2-3, with D perhaps assigned TRBD1 or TRBD2 (5 bases each). The length of the CDR3 is 15 residues. As DNA, the CDR3 is TGTGTCAGCAGTTTAGGGGCAGGCGGGCAGGATACGCAGTATTTT. This encodes CVSSLGAGGQDTQYF.

The chain joins TRBV18 to TRBJ2-2; D ambiguous. The germline V gene has CDR1 KGHSH and CDR2 LQKENI. V was trimmed by 3 bases and J by 5 bases, leaving 7 bases between them. The CDR3 totals 13 residues. The CDR3 protein is CASSPKPTGELFF. In DNA, the CDR3 is TGTGCCAGCTCACCTAAGCCAACCGGGGAGCTGTTTTTT.